This TCR beta chain emerged from a study of cytomegalovirus exposure and HLA in healthy donors. The PCR used 60 Vbeta and 13 Jbeta primers. Only in-frame clones appear in the TCRdb table, and some are missing; sequencing was by immunoSEQ multiplex PCR. The sample has roughly 140,000 clones, around 80% seen once. The sample was PBMCs. The receptor was isolated from a man between 18 and 35 years old in good health and CMV-seronegative.

The CDR3 loop reads CSVGGLAGEDTQYF. CDR3 in DNA: TGCAGCGTTGGAGGACTAGCGGGGGAGGATACGCAGTATTTT. The chain carries TRBV29-1 and TRBJ2-3; 13 bases map to TRBD2. Germline values: CDR1 SQVTM, CDR2 ANQGSEA. Unmatched junction bases numbered 4, after V lost 4 bases and J lost 6 bases. The CDR3 totals 14 residues.